A single sample is the source of the 28 T cell receptor beta chains below, sequenced in a study of blood T cell repertoires in COVID-19. Sequenced by immunoSEQ multiplex PCR; TCRdb stores in-frame clones only, minus some. The sample holds over 300,000 clones; around nine tenths are singletons and the top ten take approximately 0.96%. Sequenced material: PBMCs or T cells enriched from blood (not recorded which). The receptors stem from a woman aged 25 to 45 with acute COVID-19.

The rearrangement links TRBV10-2 to TRBJ2-7; 8 bases match TRBD1. The CDR3 is made up of 13 amino acids. The V gene's germline CDR1 is WSHSY and CDR2 SAAADI. With 8 bases clipped from V and 3 bases from J, the junction kept 6 bases outside the gene matches. CDR3 sequence (DNA): TGCGCCAGCGGAATAGGACAGGGCTACGAGCAGTACTTC. The encoded protein is CASGIGQGYEQYF.

The chain is built from TRBV29-1 and TRBJ1-1; 9 bases are a match to TRBD1. This CDR3 is built from 15 residues. The V gene end was trimmed by 6 bases and the J gene end by 0 bases; junction bases not matched to a gene: 8. Germline assignment: CDR1 SQVTM and CDR2 ANQGSEA. In DNA form, the CDR3 reads TGCAGCGTCCTCGGGACAGGGTTTCTGAACACTGAAGCTTTCTTT. It encodes CSVLGTGFLNTEAFF.

This sequence joins TRBV5-1 and TRBJ1-2; possibly TRBD1 for D (5 bases). Germline CDR1 is SGHRS and CDR2 is YFSETQ. This CDR3 spans 14 amino acids. The V gene lost 2 bases and the J gene lost 1 base, with 9 bases spanning the gap. Here the CDR3 reads CASSLLTVNYGYTF. The DNA for the CDR3 is TGCGCCAGCAGCTTACTGACAGTTAACTATGGCTACACCTTC.

The chain links TRBV6-4 to TRBJ2-1, with D perhaps matching TRBD2 (7 bases). The ends were cut back, 0 bases at V and 7 bases at J, with 13 bases in the middle. This CDR3 region has 15 residues. Germline values: CDR1 MRHNA, CDR2 SNTAGT. The CDR3 coding sequence is TGTGCCAGCAGTGACTCGGCGGGGGCGTATAATGAGCAGTTCTTC. Translating gives CASSDSAGAYNEQFF.

The rearrangement links TRBV15 to TRBJ2-1, with TRBD2 identical over 14 bases. V was clipped by 0 bases and J by 6 bases; unmatched bases: 16. Germline loops: CDR1 LNHNV, CDR2 YYDKDF (reference sequence). The CDR3 extends over 21 amino acids. CDR3 sequence (DNA): TGTGCCACCAGCAGAGAGCGGCCGGGACTAGCGGGGGTCCGTCAGGGCAATGAGCAGTTCTTC. Its protein product is CATSRERPGLAGVRQGNEQFF.

This clone was observed once. The chain recombines TRBV25-1 with TRBJ1-6, with no clear D. Germline V lookup: CDR1 MGHDK, CDR2 SYGVNS. The germline V and J ends were trimmed by 5 bases and 6 bases, with 8 bases remaining between them. The CDR3 extends over 13 amino acids. CDR3 in amino acids: CASSPPVNSPLHF. CDR3 nucleotide sequence: TGTGCCAGCAGTCCGCCAGTTAATTCACCCCTCCACTTT.

This clone came up a few times. This chain links TRBV29-1 with TRBJ1-2; D is perhaps TRBD1 (6 bases). Germline lookup yields CDR1 SQVTM and CDR2 ANQGSEA. Trimming removed 2 bases at V and 4 bases at J, with 8 bases between. The CDR3 is made up of 12 amino acids. This CDR3 reads CSVEQGIYGYTF. DNA for the CDR3: TGCAGCGTTGAACAGGGGATCTATGGCTACACCTTC.

V and J are TRBV4-2 and TRBJ1-6; D is possibly TRBD1 (5 bases). This CDR3 spans 16 amino acids. The V end lost 1 base, the J end lost 7 bases, and 14 bases lay between the germline ends. Germline V CDR1 and CDR2: LGHNA, YNFKEQ. The CDR3 DNA is TGTGCCAGCAGCCAAGTTCCTATTGGGGGGAATTCACCCCTCCACTTT. This gives the protein CASSQVPIGGNSPLHF.

V gene TRBV7-9 combines with J gene TRBJ1-4; 9 bases line up with TRBD1. The CDR3 runs to 15 residues. Unmatched junction bases numbered 8, after V lost 5 bases and J lost 7 bases. In germline, CDR1 is SEHNR, CDR2 FQNEAQ (reference sequence). The CDR3 DNA sequence: TGTGCCAGCAGCCCGAGGGGGACAGGGACTGAAAAACTGTTTTTT. Its translation: CASSPRGTGTEKLFF.

This clone appeared once. The DNA for the CDR3 is TGTGCCACCCTACCCCAGGGTAGCAATCAGCCCCAGCATTTT. Translated, it gives CATLPQGSNQPQHF. This chain connects TRBV24-1 to TRBJ1-5; possibly TRBD1 for D (5 bases). CDR3 length: 14 amino acids. V lost 9 bases to trimming and J lost 0 bases, with 11 bases between them. The germline CDR1 and CDR2 sequences are KGHDR and SFDVKD.

The V and J genes are TRBV19 and TRBJ1-3; D is unclear. Germline CDR1 LNHDA, CDR2 SQIVND (reference sequence). This CDR3 region has 17 residues. V lost 4 bases and J 0 bases, leaving 16 bases between the germline ends. CDR3 amino acids: CASSNAFALPSGNTIYF. The CDR3 DNA is TGTGCCAGTAGTAACGCGTTTGCACTTCCCTCTGGAAACACCATATATTTT.

This chain uses TRBV5-1 with TRBJ2-7, with 7 bases that match TRBD1. With V trimmed by 1 base and J by 2 bases, 3 bases remained unmatched. Germline V gene sequence: CDR1 SGHRS, CDR2 YFSETQ. The CDR3 is 14 residues long. The CDR3 here is CASSLPTGTYEQYF. The DNA of the CDR3 is TGCGCCAGCAGCTTGCCGACAGGGACCTACGAGCAGTACTTC.

A few counts support this clone. The chain joins TRBV29-1 to TRBJ1-2; 7 bases map to TRBD1. The CDR3 has 14 amino acids. The germline CDR1 and CDR2 sequences are SQVTM and ANQGSEA. J lost 8 bases, V lost 0 bases, and 9 bases had no gene match. CDR3 coding DNA: TGCAGCGTTGAAGATCTTCTGGACAGGCCCGGCTACACCTTC. This encodes CSVEDLLDRPGYTF.

This clone was picked up a small number of times. The chain is built from TRBV18 and TRBJ1-1, with 9 bases fitting TRBD1. Looked up from germline, CDR1 is KGHSH and CDR2 is LQKENI. The J segment lost 1 base and the V segment lost 3 bases, leaving 9 bases of the junction unmatched. This CDR3 region has 17 residues. CDR3 protein: CASSPDRGLVGNTEAFF. The CDR3 nucleotides are TGTGCCAGCTCACCGGACAGGGGCTTGGTTGGGAACACTGAAGCTTTCTTT.

The CDR3: CASSLLGDLDEQYF. In nucleotides, the CDR3 is TGCGCCAGCAGCTTGTTAGGGGACTTGGACGAGCAGTACTTC. V is TRBV5-1 and J is TRBJ2-7; D might be TRBD2 (6 bases). The CDR3 loop spans 14 amino acids. Germline CDR1 reads SGHRS; CDR2 reads YFSETQ. V gave up 1 base and J gave up 5 bases, with 13 bases separating them.

The chain is built from TRBV6-5 and TRBJ1-2; possibly TRBD1 for D (6 bases). CDR3 length: 15 residues. V gave up 5 bases and J gave up 6 bases, with 19 bases separating them. The germline CDR1 and CDR2 sequences are MNHEY and SVGAGI. CDR3 loop: CASSNKWDKRDGYTF. The CDR3 region has the DNA TGTGCCAGCAGTAACAAGTGGGACAAGAGGGATGGCTACACCTTC.

This chain connects TRBV11-2 to TRBJ1-2; D is unclear. This CDR3 contains 14 residues. Looked up from germline, CDR1 is SGHAT and CDR2 is FQNNGV. V lost 1 base and J 0 bases, leaving 6 bases between the germline ends. The CDR3 nucleotides read TGTGCCAGCAGCTTAGGGCTAGCTAACTATGGCTACACCTTC. Its protein product is CASSLGLANYGYTF.

V is TRBV5-1 and J is TRBJ1-6; a weak D match, TRBD1 (5 bases). Per germline, CDR1 SGHRS and CDR2 YFSETQ. The ends were cut back, 0 bases at V and 7 bases at J, with 14 bases in the middle. The CDR3 extends over 16 amino acids. The CDR3 DNA reads TGCGCCAGCAGCTTGGGCAGGGAGGGTTTCAATTCACCCCTCCACTTT. The encoded protein is CASSLGREGFNSPLHF.

The chain joins TRBV30 to TRBJ1-3; the match to TRBD1 covers 7 bases. V shed 3 bases and J 7 bases; nucleotides not matched to a gene: 9. The CDR3 consists of 14 residues. Germline lookup yields CDR1 GTSNPN and CDR2 SVGIG (reference sequence). CDR3 nucleotides: TGTGCCTGGAGATCGACAGGGTCAGGGAACACCATATATTTT. Its translation is CAWRSTGSGNTIYF.

The genes are TRBV5-1 and TRBJ1-2; D is perhaps TRBD1 (6 bases). V was pared by 6 bases and J by 3 bases, with 18 bases between. Germline V gives CDR1 SGHRS, CDR2 YFSETQ. This CDR3 spans 15 amino acids. CDR3: CASNRIGGADYGYTF. CDR3 in DNA: TGCGCCAGCAACAGGATCGGGGGGGCCGACTATGGCTACACCTTC.

V and J are TRBV7-6 and TRBJ2-6; no reliable D call. This CDR3 is 15 amino acids long. Between the trimmed V and J ends, which lost 5 bases and 3 bases, there was a span of 11 bases. CDR1 SGHVS and CDR2 FNYEAQ come from the germline V gene. This CDR3 is CASSSVIGGANVLTF. In DNA, the CDR3 is TGTGCCAGCAGCAGCGTAATAGGTGGGGCCAACGTCCTGACTTTC.

The rearrangement links TRBV7-9 to TRBJ2-7; 10 bases agree with TRBD1. The trim removed 1 base at V and 4 bases at J, leaving 7 bases unmatched. Looked up from germline, CDR1 is SEHNR and CDR2 is FQNEAQ (reference sequence). The CDR3 consists of 16 residues. The CDR3 region has the DNA TGTGCCAGCAGCTTAGATGGGGGACAGGGGTTGTACGAGCAGTACTTC. Its translation: CASSLDGGQGLYEQYF.

The chain uses TRBV7-9 and TRBJ2-7; 9 nucleotides line up with TRBD1. This CDR3 is 15 amino acids long. The V segment lost 1 base and the J segment 6 bases; nucleotides outside the gene matches: 7. The germline CDR1 and CDR2 sequences are SEHNR and FQNEAQ (reference sequence). The CDR3 bases are TGTGCCAGCAGCTTAGTACAGGGGGCGTCAAGCGAGCAGTACTTC. This encodes CASSLVQGASSEQYF. Complete variable domain (other parts from reference TRBV7-9 and TRBJ2-7): DTGVSQNPRHKITKRGQNVTFRCDPISEHNRLYWYRQTLGQGPEFLTYFQNEAQLEKSRLLSDRFSAERPKGSFSTLEIQRTEQGDSAMYLCASSLVQGASSEQYFGPGTRLTVT.

In regard to this clone: Other DNA sequences in this specimen translate into the identical CDR3. The V gene is TRBV2, the J gene TRBJ1-6; maybe TRBD1 (6 bases). The CDR3 covers 13 residues. CDR1 SNHLY and CDR2 FYNNEI come from the germline V gene. Trimming took 8 bases from V and 7 from J, leaving 12 bases between them. CDR3 bases: TGTGCCAGCCGCGCGGGGGGCAATTCACCCCTCCACTTT. Translated: CASRAGGNSPLHF.

This chain connects TRBV19 to TRBJ2-2; D remains ambiguous. CDR3 size: 12 residues. Germline loops: CDR1 LNHDA, CDR2 SQIVND (reference sequence). Trimming took 1 base from V and 7 from J, leaving 4 bases between them. The CDR3, as DNA: TGTGCCAGTAGTATAGGGCACGGGGAGCTGTTTTTT. Translated, it gives CASSIGHGELFF.

The chain has TRBV18 and TRBJ1-4; the D is unclear. This CDR3 has 13 amino acids. V lost 2 bases, J lost 7 bases, and 8 bases lay in between. In germline, CDR1 is KGHSH, CDR2 LQKENI. This CDR3 is CASSPLSGEKLFF. The CDR3 nucleotides are TGTGCCAGCTCACCATTGTCCGGTGAAAAACTGTTTTTT. Together with reference TRBV18 and TRBJ1-4, the CDR3 gives the full variable domain: NAGVMQNPRHLVRRRGQEARLRCSPMKGHSHVYWYRQLPEEGLKFMVYLQKENIIDESGMPKERFSAEFPKEGPSILRIQQVVRGDSAAYFCASSPLSGEKLFFGSGTQLSVL.

The gene calls are TRBV18 and TRBJ1-1, with 7 positions matching TRBD1. CDR3 length: 13 amino acids. The V and J ends lost 3 bases and 10 bases, in that order; junction bases with no gene match: 8. Germline CDR1 is KGHSH and CDR2 is LQKENI. CDR3 sequence reads: CASSPDRVGLAFF. The DNA for the CDR3 is TGTGCCAGCTCACCTGACAGGGTCGGTCTAGCTTTCTTT.

The CDR3 sequence: CASSLSSETNTGELFF. The CDR3 nucleotides are TGTGCCAGCAGCCTAAGCAGCGAAACGAACACCGGGGAGCTGTTTTTT. The chain employs TRBV7-7 and TRBJ2-2; D unclear. Germline values: CDR1 SSHAT, CDR2 FNYEAQ (reference sequence). V was pared by 5 bases and J by 0 bases, with 13 bases between. The CDR3 covers 16 residues.